What follows are 6 T cell receptor beta chains derived from one specimen sequenced in a study of T cells in Graves' hyperthyroidism and ophthalmopathy. TCR beta CDR3 regions were amplified from RNA. Carried out on the TCR CDR3, a first-round RT-PCR used the HTBI primer set. TCRdb reprocessed the multiplex PCR reads via MiXCR and lists one record per CDR3 protein. The sample lists about 560,000 distinct CDR3 sequences, over 15% seen once, with 15% to 20% in the top ten. Sequenced sample: blood. These receptors were obtained from a young woman with Graves' hyperthyroidism.

This clonotype was seen only a few times. The chain carries TRBV12-3 or TRBV12-4 and TRBJ2-5; D gene uncertain. V lost 4 bases and J 5 bases, leaving 8 bases between the germline ends. The CDR3 is 12 amino acids. The CDR3 region is CASSSVVETQYF. CDR3 DNA: TGTGCCAGCAGTTCAGTCGTGGAGACCCAGTACTTC.

The chain joins TRBV6-5 to TRBJ2-1; D possibly corresponds to TRBD2 (5 bases). Germline V gives CDR1 MNHEY, CDR2 SVGAGI. CDR3 length: 15 amino acids. The germline V and J ends were trimmed by 7 bases and 5 bases, with 18 bases remaining between them. The CDR3 DNA follows: TGTGCCAGCAATGGACTCGACGAAGGGCACAATGAGCAGTTCTTC. Amino acid sequence: CASNGLDEGHNEQFF.

The table lists this clonotype with many counts. The V gene is TRBV7-8, the J gene TRBJ1-2; maybe TRBD1 (5 bases). Germline CDR1 and CDR2: SGHVS and FQNEAQ. With 1 base removed from V and 0 bases from J, the gap between germline ends came to 9 bases. The CDR3 loop spans 15 amino acids. In DNA, the CDR3 is TGTGCCAGCAGCTTAGGGCGCAGGGCTAACTATGGCTACACCTTC. Translated: CASSLGRRANYGYTF.

This clonotype was recorded many times. The chain uses TRBV20-1 and TRBJ2-1, with TRBD2 identical over 16 bases. This CDR3 comprises 18 residues. Germline V gene data show CDR1 as DFQATT and CDR2 as SNEGSKA (reference sequence). The trim removed 5 bases at V and 8 bases at J, leaving 15 bases unmatched. For the CDR3, the DNA is TGCAGTGCTCTGGACAGGGTGGGACTAGCGGGAGGGCCATATGAGCAGTTCTTC. This translates into CSALDRVGLAGGPYEQFF.

The J gene is TRBJ1-1, the V gene TRBV10-3; 7 nucleotides line up with TRBD1. Germline trimming cut 4 bases from V and 4 bases from J; bases unmatched to any gene: 12. The germline gives CDR1 ENHRY, CDR2 SYGVKD. The CDR3 totals 16 residues. The CDR3 sequence: CAISVRQGGVSTEAFF. CDR3 coding DNA: TGTGCCATCAGTGTACGCCAGGGGGGAGTTAGCACTGAAGCTTTCTTT.

The chain recombines TRBV11-2 with TRBJ2-7; the match to TRBD2 covers 8 bases. Per the germline V gene, CDR1 is SGHAT and CDR2 is FQNNGV. Trimming took 5 bases from V and 9 from J; bases not matched to a gene: 3. The CDR3 extends over 11 amino acids. Here the CDR3 DNA reads TGTGCCAGCAGCCGGGGGGGTTTGCAGTACTTC. This gives the protein CASSRGGLQYF.